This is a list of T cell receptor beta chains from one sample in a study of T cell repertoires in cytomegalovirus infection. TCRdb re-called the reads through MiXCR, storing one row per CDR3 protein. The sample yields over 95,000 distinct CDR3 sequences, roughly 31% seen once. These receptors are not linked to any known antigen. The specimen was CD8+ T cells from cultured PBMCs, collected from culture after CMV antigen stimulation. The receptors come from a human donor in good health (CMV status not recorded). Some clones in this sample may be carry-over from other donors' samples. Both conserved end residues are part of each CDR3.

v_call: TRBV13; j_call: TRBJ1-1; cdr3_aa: CASSLHRDTEAFF
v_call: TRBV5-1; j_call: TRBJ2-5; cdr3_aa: CASSPGQFFQETQYF
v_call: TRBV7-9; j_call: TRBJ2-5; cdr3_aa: CASSNQRGNYYQETQYF
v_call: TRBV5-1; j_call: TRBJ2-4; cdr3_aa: CASSLVRGGLAKNIQYF
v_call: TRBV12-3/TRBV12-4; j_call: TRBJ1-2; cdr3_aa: CASRIAGQPNYGYTF
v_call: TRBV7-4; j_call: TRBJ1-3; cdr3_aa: CASSIPGVPGNTIYF
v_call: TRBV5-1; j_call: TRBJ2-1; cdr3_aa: CASSLSSGETSEFF
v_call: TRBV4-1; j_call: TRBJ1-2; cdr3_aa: CASSQDVQPTYGYTF
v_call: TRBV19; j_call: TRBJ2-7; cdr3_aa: CASSIEPGHPYEQYF
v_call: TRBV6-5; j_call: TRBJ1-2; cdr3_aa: CASSGQNYGYTF
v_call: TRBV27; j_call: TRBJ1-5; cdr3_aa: CASSPIDSNQPQHF
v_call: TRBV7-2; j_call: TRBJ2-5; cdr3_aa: CASSLPEFGPGAWEETQYF
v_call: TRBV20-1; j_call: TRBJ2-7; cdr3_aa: CSARPKTGLYEQYF
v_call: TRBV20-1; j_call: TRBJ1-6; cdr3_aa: CSARDLVGGRSSYNSPLHF
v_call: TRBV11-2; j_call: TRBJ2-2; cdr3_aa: CASSLRGAATNTGELFF
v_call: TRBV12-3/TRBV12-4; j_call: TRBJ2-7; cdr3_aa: CASSTKETRTYEQYF
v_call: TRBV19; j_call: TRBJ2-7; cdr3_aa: CASSERGPASYEQYF
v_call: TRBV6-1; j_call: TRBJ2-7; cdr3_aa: CASGLASGFLSSYEQYF
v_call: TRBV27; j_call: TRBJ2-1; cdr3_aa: CASSLYASGGYNEQFF
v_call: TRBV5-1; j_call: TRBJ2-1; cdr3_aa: CASSLVAGGPREQFF
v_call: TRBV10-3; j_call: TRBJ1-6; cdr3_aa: CAISALSGTEKSPLHF
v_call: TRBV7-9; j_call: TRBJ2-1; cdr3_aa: CASSPPDRLTYSDEQFF
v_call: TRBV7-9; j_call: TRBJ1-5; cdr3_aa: CASSSRQGQWTYSNQPQHF
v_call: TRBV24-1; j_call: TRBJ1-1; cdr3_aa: CATSDLADTEAFF
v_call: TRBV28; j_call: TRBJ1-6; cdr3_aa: CASKQGSGNSPLHF
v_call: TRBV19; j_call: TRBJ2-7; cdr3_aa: CASSISGDSYEQYF
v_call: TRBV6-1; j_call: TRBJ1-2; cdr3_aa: CASSKGLQHLYGYTF
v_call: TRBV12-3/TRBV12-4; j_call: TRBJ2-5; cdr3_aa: CASSFFGTSGETQYF
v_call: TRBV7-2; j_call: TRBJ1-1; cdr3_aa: CASSLGGGSSTEAFF
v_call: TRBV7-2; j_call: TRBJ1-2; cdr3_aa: CASSLDPGVNGYTF
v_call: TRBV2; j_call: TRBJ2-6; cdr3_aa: CASSSTQGLAVSGANVLTF
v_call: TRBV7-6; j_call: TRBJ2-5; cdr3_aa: CASTYRETQYF
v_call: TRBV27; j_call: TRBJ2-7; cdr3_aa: CASSFGTGRYEQYF
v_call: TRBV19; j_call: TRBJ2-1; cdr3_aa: CASSTFQVLGSDEQFF
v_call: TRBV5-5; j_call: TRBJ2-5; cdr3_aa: CASSWTGSGETQYF
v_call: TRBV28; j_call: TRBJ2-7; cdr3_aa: CASSTGTVWEQYF
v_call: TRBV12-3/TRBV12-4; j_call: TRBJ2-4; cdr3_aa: CASSSLSGGGDIQYF
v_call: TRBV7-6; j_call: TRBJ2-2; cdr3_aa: CASSGGGSTGELFF
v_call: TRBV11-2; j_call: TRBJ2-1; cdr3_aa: CASSLAANEQFF
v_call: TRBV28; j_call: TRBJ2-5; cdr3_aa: CASTAAVGRETQYF
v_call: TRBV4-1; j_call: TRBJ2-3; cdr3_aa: CASSQDYSPVVTQYF
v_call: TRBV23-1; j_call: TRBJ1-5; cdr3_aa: CASSQSGGRGPQPQHF
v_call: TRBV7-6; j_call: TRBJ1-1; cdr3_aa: CASSPHWGNTEAFF
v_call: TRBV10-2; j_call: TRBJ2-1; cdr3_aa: CASSDSRVNEQFF
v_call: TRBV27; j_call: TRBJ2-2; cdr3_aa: CASSSYGTVGTGELFF
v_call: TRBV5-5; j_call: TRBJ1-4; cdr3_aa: CASSLSISEKLLF
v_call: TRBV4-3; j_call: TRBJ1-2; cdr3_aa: CASSQDLGDGYTF
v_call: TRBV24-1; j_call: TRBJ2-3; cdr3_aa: CATSQGYGTDTQYF
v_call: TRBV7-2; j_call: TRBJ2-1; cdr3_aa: CASSLIPTGRWNEQFF
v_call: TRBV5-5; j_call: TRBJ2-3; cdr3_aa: CASSSTGGADADTQYF
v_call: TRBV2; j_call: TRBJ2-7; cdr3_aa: CASKGGLMVYEQYF
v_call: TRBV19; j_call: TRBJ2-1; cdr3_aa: CASSLRTSGPQEQFF
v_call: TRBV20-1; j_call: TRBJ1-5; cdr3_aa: CSAQVEALGNQPQHF